Listed here are 11 T cell receptor beta chains from one sample, sequenced in a study of cytomegalovirus exposure and HLA in healthy donors (dated by TCRdb to between 2016 and 2019). Libraries were built with the immunoSEQ multiplex PCR assay. A mixture of 60 forward primers for TCR Vbeta segments and 13 reverse primers for TCR Jbeta segments was used in the multiplex PCR. TCRdb holds this immuneACCESS table with in-frame rearrangements only. Some clones are missing; in checked studies, unresolved V genes explain under half, and the rest has no known cause. This sample comprises 150,000 to 200,000 clones, approximately 77% of them detected only once. 3% to 4.5% of the sample belongs to the ten largest clones. The sequenced sample consisted of PBMCs. The receptors were sampled from a man aged 25 to 40 in good health and CMV-seropositive.

This clone was recorded a few times. The V gene is TRBV7-9, the J gene TRBJ2-7; 9 nucleotides line up with TRBD2. The CDR3 spans 17 residues. After removal of 7 bases from V and 9 bases from J, the junction contained 22 bases not matched to a gene. The V gene's germline CDR1 is SEHNR and CDR2 FQNEAQ (reference sequence). The CDR3 reads CASTGPSSGDIPGGQYF. The DNA of the CDR3 is TGTGCCAGCACTGGGCCCTCTAGCGGGGATATACCCGGGGGGCAGTACTTC.

The chain combines TRBV29-1 with TRBJ1-4, with 10 nucleotides matching TRBD1. This CDR3 region has 13 residues. J lost 8 bases, V lost 7 bases, and 7 bases had no gene match. Germline-derived CDR1 and CDR2 are SQVTM and ANQGSEA. CDR3 region: CSATGTGEEKLFF. The CDR3 coding sequence is TGCAGCGCTACCGGGACAGGGGAAGAAAAACTGTTTTTT.

This clone was counted a few times. The genes are TRBV6-6 and TRBJ2-1; D remains unclear. The CDR3 spans 12 residues. Germline CDR1 is MNHNY and CDR2 is SVGAGI (reference sequence). Between the trimmed V and J ends, which lost 5 bases and 8 bases, there was a span of 10 bases. The CDR3 region is CASSPSGDEQFF. CDR3 coding DNA: TGTGCCAGCAGTCCGTCAGGCGATGAGCAGTTCTTC.

The V call is TRBV30, the J call TRBJ2-3; a possible D gene is TRBD1 (6 bases). The CDR3 loop spans 17 amino acids. V dropped 3 bases and J dropped 3 bases, with 22 bases sitting between them. Germline assignment: CDR1 GTSNPN and CDR2 SVGIG (reference sequence). CDR3 in DNA: TGTGCCTGGAGGACCGCCCTGGGGCAGGGGTTGACAGATACGCAGTATTTT. Translated, it gives CAWRTALGQGLTDTQYF.

A few counts support this clone. The CDR3 here is CASSTGGYEQYF. DNA for the CDR3: TGTGCCAGCAGCACGGGGGGGTACGAGCAGTACTTC. V and J are TRBV7-9 and TRBJ2-7, with TRBD2 matching 8 bases. CDR1 is SEHNR, CDR2 FQNEAQ, per germline (reference sequence). With V trimmed by 5 bases and J by 4 bases, 1 base remained unmatched. The CDR3 has 12 residues.

This rearrangement joins TRBV7-9 to TRBJ2-7, with D tentatively TRBD2 (6 bases). CDR3 size: 18 residues. V shed 0 bases and J shed 2 bases, with 20 bases lying between them. Germline V lookup: CDR1 SEHNR, CDR2 FQNEAQ (reference sequence). This CDR3 reads CASSLAPLAGRPTYEQYF. In DNA, the CDR3 is TGTGCCAGCAGCTTAGCCCCCTTGGCGGGGCGTCCGACCTACGAGCAGTACTTC.

The J gene is TRBJ2-1, the V gene TRBV5-1; 12 nucleotides match TRBD2. Germline V gives CDR1 SGHRS, CDR2 YFSETQ. Trimming removed 0 bases from V and 0 bases from J; junction bases left unmatched: 7. This CDR3 region has 19 residues. CDR3 sequence reads: CASSLEGTSGLSSYNEQFF. The CDR3, as DNA: TGCGCCAGCAGCTTGGAGGGGACTAGCGGGTTGAGCTCCTACAATGAGCAGTTCTTC.

The chain is built from TRBV6-5 and TRBJ1-6; the match to TRBD1 covers 8 bases. The junction had 7 bases not matched to a gene; V was cut back by 5 bases and J by 16 bases. CDR3 length: 12 amino acids. CDR1 is MNHEY, CDR2 SVGAGI, per germline. This chain's CDR3 is CASSTDDRGLHF. For the CDR3, the DNA is TGTGCCAGCAGTACCGACGACAGGGGACTCCACTTT.

V usage is TRBV30 and J usage is TRBJ1-1; possible D gene TRBD1, 6 bases. The germline CDR1 and CDR2 sequences are GTSNPN and SVGIG (reference sequence). The CDR3 runs 13 residues. V was clipped by 4 bases and J by 5 bases, with 14 bases between them. The CDR3 protein is CAWIDLGGTEAFF. The CDR3 bases are TGTGCCTGGATTGACCTAGGGGGAACTGAAGCTTTCTTT.

V is TRBV30 and J is TRBJ2-3; 10 bases are a match to TRBD2. J gave up 0 bases and V 3 bases, and 9 bases lay outside the gene matches. This CDR3 has 17 residues. Germline loops: CDR1 GTSNPN, CDR2 SVGIG (reference sequence). The CDR3 bases are TGTGCCTGGAGGGGACTAGCGCCTTTACATAGCACAGATACGCAGTATTTT. Translation gives CAWRGLAPLHSTDTQYF.

Here the CDR3 DNA reads TGTGCCAGTAGTATGAGGGGGCGCATGGACGAGCAGTACTTC. Translating gives CASSMRGRMDEQYF. V gene TRBV19 combines with J gene TRBJ2-7; the match to TRBD1 covers 7 bases. The CDR3 has 14 residues. The germline V gene encodes CDR1 LNHDA and CDR2 SQIVND (reference sequence). With V trimmed by 3 bases and J by 5 bases, 7 bases remained unmatched.